Each of the 21 T cell receptor beta chains below was sequenced from the same sample in a study of blood T cell repertoires in COVID-19. Clones were sequenced by immunoSEQ multiplex PCR, and TCRdb holds only the in-frame ones, with some missing. The sample consists of roughly 250,000 clones, approximately 82% of them appearing once. Material for sequencing was peripheral blood. All receptors come from an elderly woman with active or convalescent COVID-19.

This clone has at least ten counts. CDR3: CASSSQGSSNEKLFF. Here the CDR3 DNA reads TGTGCCAGCAGCTCTCAGGGGAGCTCTAATGAAAAACTGTTTTTT. The J gene is TRBJ1-4, the V gene TRBV5-4, with D possibly being TRBD1 (6 bases). V was cut by 3 bases and J by 3 bases, with 12 bases left in between. CDR3 length equals 15 residues. In germline, CDR1 is SGHNT, CDR2 YYREEE (reference sequence).

Only a few counts were recorded for this clone. This sequence joins TRBV19 and TRBJ2-1; 11 bases line up with TRBD2. The trim removed 8 bases at V and 9 bases at J, leaving 9 bases unmatched. CDR3 length: 14 amino acids. The V gene's germline CDR1 is LNHDA and CDR2 SQIVND (reference sequence). The chain's CDR3 is CASGLAGGYSEQFF. The CDR3 DNA reads as TGTGCCAGTGGTCTAGCGGGAGGATATAGTGAGCAGTTCTTC.

The rearrangement uses TRBV11-3 and TRBJ2-4, with a tentative D call TRBD2 (6 bases). The CDR3 sequence is 14 residues long. The ends were cut back, 4 bases at V and 0 bases at J, with 7 bases in the middle. Germline V gene data show CDR1 as SGHNT and CDR2 as YENEEA. The CDR3: CASSSGLAKNIQYF. The CDR3 DNA reads as TGTGCCAGCAGCTCGGGACTAGCCAAAAACATTCAGTACTTC.

The chain joins TRBV10-3 to TRBJ1-6; D remains ambiguous. The CDR3 runs to 14 residues. Between the trimmed V and J ends, which lost 6 bases and 10 bases, there was a span of 16 bases. Germline loops: CDR1 ENHRY, CDR2 SYGVKD. Written as DNA, the CDR3 is TGTGCCATCAGCGAATTTACCGGGGTCTCACCCCTCCACTTT. Protein sequence: CAISEFTGVSPLHF.

The chain is built from TRBV7-9 and TRBJ1-2; perhaps TRBD1 as D (5 bases). This CDR3 has 12 residues. Germline-derived CDR1 and CDR2 are SEHNR and FQNEAQ (reference sequence). V lost 5 bases and J lost 8, with 12 bases in between. This CDR3 is CASSPGVGGYTF. DNA for the CDR3: TGTGCCAGCAGCCCGGGGGTAGGGGGCTACACCTTC.

This rearrangement joins TRBV5-6 to TRBJ2-3; a possible D gene is TRBD2 (6 bases). Trimming shortened V by 2 bases and J by 2 bases, and 9 bases separated the two germline ends. The CDR3 consists of 14 residues. Germline CDR1 reads SGHDT; CDR2 reads YYEEEE. The CDR3 sequence: CASSFAGYTDTQYF. CDR3 DNA sequence: TGTGCCAGCAGCTTTGCGGGATACACAGATACGCAGTATTTT.

The genes are TRBV5-1 and TRBJ1-2, with no clear D. The germline CDR1 and CDR2 sequences are SGHRS and YFSETQ. V shed 0 bases and J shed 7 bases, with 13 bases lying between them. The CDR3 spans 14 residues. The CDR3 DNA is TGCGCCAGCAGCTTGGAGGCGGGCAGTGGTGGCTACACCTTC. This codes for CASSLEAGSGGYTF.

The chain uses TRBV7-8 and TRBJ2-7; D unresolved. The CDR3 is 12 amino acids. V lost 5 bases and J lost 2, with 7 bases in between. Germline loops: CDR1 SGHVS, CDR2 FQNEAQ. The CDR3 coding sequence is TGTGCCAGCAGCCCCCAGGCCTACGAGCAGTACTTC. Translation: CASSPQAYEQYF.

This chain joins TRBV29-1 and TRBJ1-1, with D possibly being TRBD1 (5 bases). The germline V gene has CDR1 SQVTM and CDR2 ANQGSEA. V dropped 6 bases and J dropped 1 base, with 9 bases sitting between them. The CDR3 has 12 amino acids. CDR3 nucleotides: TGCAGCGTGGACAAGTCGAACACTGAAGCTTTCTTT. It codes for CSVDKSNTEAFF.

This clone was counted once. The chain couples TRBV24-1 to TRBJ1-2; TRBD1 might be the D (6 bases). From germline, CDR1 is KGHDR and CDR2 SFDVKD. V lost 9 bases and J 2 bases, leaving 12 bases between the germline ends. This CDR3 spans 13 amino acids. CDR3 nucleotide sequence: TGTGCCACCGCAGGACAGCCGAACTATGGCTACACCTTC. Translation gives CATAGQPNYGYTF.

In its sample, this clone was seen once. The CDR3 DNA sequence: TGTGCCAGTAGTCCTGGGACAGTAACTAATGAAAAACTGTTTTTT. Translation: CASSPGTVTNEKLFF. The rearrangement uses TRBV19 and TRBJ1-4; 7 bases align to TRBD1. Germline V CDR1 and CDR2: LNHDA, SQIVND (reference sequence). The CDR3 spans 15 residues. V shed 5 bases, J shed 1 base, and the junction held 4 bases outside the gene matches.

The V call is TRBV28, the J call TRBJ2-7; no clear D. The V end was cut by 3 bases, the J end by 1 base, with 4 bases between. The CDR3 has 12 residues. From germline, CDR1 is MDHEN and CDR2 SYDVKM. This CDR3 is CASSLRSYEQYF. CDR3 coding DNA: TGTGCCAGCAGTTTGAGATCCTACGAGCAGTACTTC.

This clone was seen a single time. V and J are TRBV5-1 and TRBJ1-1; the D gene is possibly TRBD1 (6 bases). CDR1 SGHRS and CDR2 YFSETQ come from the germline V gene. The CDR3 loop spans 17 amino acids. V was cut by 4 bases and J by 1 base, with 20 bases left in between. The CDR3 DNA reads as TGCGCCAGCAGCCCCGCAAAGGGGGGGACTTCGAACACTGAAGCTTTCTTT. It encodes CASSPAKGGTSNTEAFF.

This chain links TRBV11-3 with TRBJ2-7; 7 nucleotides align to TRBD1. The CDR3 length is 12 residues. CDR1 is SGHNT and CDR2 is YENEEA in the germline V gene. J was trimmed by 5 bases and V by 5 bases; bases with no gene match: 3. CDR3 in DNA: TGTGCCAGCAGCGCCCAGGGGGACGAGCAGTACTTC. As protein: CASSAQGDEQYF.

The rearrangement uses TRBV3-1 (or the pseudogene TRBV3-2) and TRBJ1-2; no definite D call. From germline, CDR1 is LGHDT and CDR2 YNNKEL (reference sequence). The CDR3 covers 14 residues. Deletions cut 0 bases from V and 8 bases from J, with 13 bases between. The CDR3 loop reads CASSQERRRRGYTF. DNA for the CDR3: TGTGCCAGCAGCCAAGAAAGGAGAAGGAGAGGCTACACCTTC.

This clone was counted a few times. V usage is TRBV27 and J usage is TRBJ1-4; D might be TRBD1 (5 bases). Germline assignment: CDR1 MNHEY and CDR2 SMNVEV (reference sequence). The CDR3 length is 13 residues. Trimming removed 3 bases from V and 4 bases from J, with 6 bases in between. The CDR3 here is CASSFRGNEKLFF. In nucleotides, the CDR3 is TGTGCCAGCAGTTTTAGGGGTAATGAAAAACTGTTTTTT.

In DNA, the CDR3 is TGTGCCAGTAGTACCTCGACAGGGCTCGAGCAGTACTTC. It translates to CASSTSTGLEQYF. V is TRBV19 and J is TRBJ2-7; the match to TRBD1 covers 7 bases. Trimming cost V 4 bases and J 6 bases; bases outside gene matches: 6. Germline CDR1 is LNHDA and CDR2 is SQIVND (reference sequence). The CDR3 has 13 residues.

This chain connects TRBV10-1 to TRBJ2-5, with TRBD1 matching 7 bases. The CDR3 runs to 15 residues. The germline V gene has CDR1 WNHNN and CDR2 SYGVQD (reference sequence). After removal of 3 bases from V and 5 bases from J, the junction contained 9 bases not matched to a gene. The CDR3 sequence is CASSDSGQVVETQYF. The DNA for the CDR3 is TGCGCCAGCAGTGACTCAGGACAGGTGGTGGAGACCCAGTACTTC.

The chain carries TRBV19 and TRBJ1-4; D possibly corresponds to TRBD1 (5 bases). The CDR3 runs 15 residues. Per germline, CDR1 LNHDA and CDR2 SQIVND (reference sequence). The V gene lost 2 bases and the J gene lost 4 bases, with 11 bases spanning the gap. The CDR3 loop reads CASSIRQGLNEKLFF. The CDR3 coding sequence is TGTGCCAGTAGTATAAGGCAGGGCCTTAATGAAAAACTGTTTTTT. The full variable domain, in which reference TRBV19 and TRBJ1-4 provide the parts outside the CDR3, is DGGITQSPKYLFRKEGQNVTLSCEQNLNHDAMYWYRQDPGQGLRLIYYSQIVNDFQKGDIAEGYSVSREKKESFPLTVTSAQKNPTAFYLCASSIRQGLNEKLFFGSGTQLSVL.

The genes are TRBV7-9 and TRBJ2-7; the D gene is possibly TRBD1 (7 bases). Germline V lookup: CDR1 SEHNR, CDR2 FQNEAQ (reference sequence). V shed 5 bases and J shed 6 bases, with 23 bases lying between them. The CDR3 runs 16 residues. The CDR3 loop is CASSQPGGLENSEQYF. DNA for the CDR3: TGTGCCAGCAGCCAACCAGGGGGGCTAGAGAATTCCGAGCAGTACTTC.

CDR3 DNA sequence: TGTGCCAGCAGGGTAGCGGGGAGAACCACAGATACGCAGTATTTT. This codes for CASRVAGRTTDTQYF. The chain combines TRBV27 with TRBJ2-3, with 8 bases identical to TRBD2. Germline CDR1 is MNHEY and CDR2 is SMNVEV (reference sequence). The CDR3 is 15 amino acids. Losses at the gene ends were 6 bases for V and 2 bases for J; bases not matched to a gene: 7.